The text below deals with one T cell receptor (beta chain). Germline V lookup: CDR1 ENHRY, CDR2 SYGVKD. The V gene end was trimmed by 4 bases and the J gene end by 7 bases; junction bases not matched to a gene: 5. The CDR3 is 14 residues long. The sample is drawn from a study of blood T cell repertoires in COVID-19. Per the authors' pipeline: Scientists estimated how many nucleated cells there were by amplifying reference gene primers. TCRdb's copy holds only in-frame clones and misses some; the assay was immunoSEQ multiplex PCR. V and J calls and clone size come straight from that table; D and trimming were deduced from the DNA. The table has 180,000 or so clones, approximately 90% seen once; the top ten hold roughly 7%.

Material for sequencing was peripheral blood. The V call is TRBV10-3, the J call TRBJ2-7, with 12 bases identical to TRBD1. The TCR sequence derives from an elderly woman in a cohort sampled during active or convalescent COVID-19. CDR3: CAISAGQGAGEQYV. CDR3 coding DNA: TGTGCCATCAGTGCGGGACAGGGGGCTGGGGAGCAGTACGTC.